This TCR beta chain was identified during a study of cytomegalovirus exposure and HLA in healthy donors. Vbeta (60) and Jbeta (13) primers were used in the PCR. This table comes from immunoSEQ multiplex PCR, and its TCRdb copy is limited to in-frame clones, with some not included. The sample yields around 70,000 clones, of which the top ten take up around 5%. About this clone itself: Its specificity is not known.

The study, taken as a whole, reports: As a later analysis showed, a missense DCLRE1C variant was linked to trimming of TCR beta V- and J-genes.

CDR1 SNHLY and CDR2 FYNNEI come from the germline V gene. CDR3 length: 14 amino acids. This rearrangement joins TRBV2 to TRBJ2-5; the D gene is possibly TRBD1 (5 bases). The end of the DNA aligns better with TRBJ2-7, so the J call may be wrong. The sample was PBMCs. This receptor was taken from a woman aged 40-49 years in good health and CMV-seropositive. CDR3 residues: CASTATGLSYEQYF. CDR3 DNA: TGTGCCAGCACCGCAACAGGCCTCTCCTACGAGCAGTACTTC.